The 29 T cell receptor beta chains below all came from one sample that was sequenced in a study of glioma-infiltrating T cells (TCRdb year 2016). The instrument was an Illumina MiSeq. The iRepertoire nested amplicon-rescue multiplex PCR (arm-PCR) platform was used to amplify TCR alpha and beta CDR3 regions from RNA. In TCRdb, the public reads were trimmed at Q25 with fastp and aligned with MiXCR, with productive beta chains retained. Each CDR3 protein appears once, grouped with its most common genes and DNA. Here the sample has roughly 20,000 distinct CDR3 sequences; under 30% occur a single time. 13% of the sample rests with the top ten. The sequenced sample consisted of glioma tissue, nonneoplastic brain tissue, or PBMCs (not recorded which). The receptor source for this set is a human donor with low-grade glioma or glioblastoma, undergoing nonglioma brain surgery, or in good health (not recorded which).

In its sample, this clonotype was seen a few times. J is TRBJ1-1 and V is TRBV11-1, with D unclear. This CDR3 region has 13 residues. V was cut by 5 bases and J by 4 bases, with 11 bases left in between. Per germline, CDR1 SGHAT and CDR2 FQDESV (reference sequence). CDR3 in amino acids: CASSHSRFTEAFF. The CDR3 DNA follows: TGTGCCAGCAGCCACAGCCGTTTCACTGAAGCTTTCTTT.

CDR3: CASSLGVAGITDTQYF. The DNA of the CDR3 is TGTGCCAGCAGCTTGGGGGTAGCGGGGATCACAGATACGCAGTATTTT. This chain joins TRBV5-4 and TRBJ2-3, with 8 bases lining up with TRBD2. The CDR3 has 16 amino acids. Looked up from germline, CDR1 is SGHNT and CDR2 is YYREEE (reference sequence). V lost 0 bases, J lost 2 bases, and 5 bases stayed unmatched.

In its sample, this clonotype was seen many times. The gene calls are TRBV6-6 and TRBJ2-7, with D perhaps TRBD2 (5 bases). The V gene's germline CDR1 is MNHNY and CDR2 SVGAGI (reference sequence). The CDR3 runs 13 residues. V was trimmed by 2 bases and J by 6 bases, leaving 11 bases between them. CDR3 DNA: TGTGCCAGCAGTTACCCCTCGGGAAGCGAGCAGTACTTC. Protein sequence: CASSYPSGSEQYF.

In this sample, this clonotype turned up many times. The chain recombines TRBV2 with TRBJ2-1; 7 bases are shared with TRBD1. CDR1 and CDR2 from the germline V gene are SNHLY and FYNNEI. Trimming cost V 4 bases and J 4 bases; bases outside gene matches: 4. The CDR3 runs 14 residues. As DNA, the CDR3 is TGTGCCAGCAGTGGAGACAGGGCTTACAATGAGCAGTTCTTC. Translating gives CASSGDRAYNEQFF. The complete variable domain, with remaining parts taken from reference TRBV2 and TRBJ2-1, reads EPEVTQTPSHQVTQMGQEVILRCVPISNHLYFYWYRQILGQKVEFLVSFYNNEISEKSEIFDDQFSVERPDGSNFTLKIRSTKLEDSAMYFCASSGDRAYNEQFFGPGTRLTVL.

This clonotype was found many times. A much bigger clone sits one base away, suggesting this may be a read error. This chain joins TRBV7-9 and TRBJ2-3; D unresolved. CDR1 and CDR2 from the germline V gene are SEHNR and FQNEAQ (reference sequence). The CDR3 extends over 12 amino acids. CDR3 sequence: CARSRSTDTQYF. The CDR3 coding sequence is TGTGCCCGCAGCCGTAGTACAGATACGCAGTATTTT.

The sample holds many counts of this clonotype. The chain combines TRBV27 with TRBJ2-1; unclear D gene. Per the germline V gene, CDR1 is MNHEY and CDR2 is SMNVEV (reference sequence). The CDR3 consists of 12 residues. V lost 2 bases and J 7 bases, leaving 6 bases between the germline ends. The CDR3 protein is CASSLVRNEQFF. CDR3 bases: TGTGCCAGCAGTTTAGTGAGGAATGAGCAGTTCTTC.

This clonotype was counted a few times. At one end the junction does not follow the germline gene, possibly because of a read error. This chain's CDR3 is CVSSVLAGGPYEQYF. The CDR3 DNA sequence: TGTGTCAGCAGCGTACTAGCAGGGGGACCCTACGAGCAGTACTTC. The chain recombines TRBV6-6 with TRBJ2-7, with D perhaps TRBD1 (7 bases). Germline assignment: CDR1 MNHNY and CDR2 SVGAGI (reference sequence). The CDR3 is 15 amino acids.

Points on this clonotype: A much larger clone lies one base from this, so it may be a read error. This rearrangement joins TRBV4-1 to TRBJ2-1, with a tentative D call TRBD2 (6 bases). Germline CDR1 reads MGHRA; CDR2 reads YSYEKL. CDR3 size: 16 residues. The chain's CDR3 is CARSRPLANSYNEQFF. In nucleotides, the CDR3 is TGCGCCAGAAGCCGCCCCCTAGCGAACTCCTACAATGAGCAGTTCTTC.

This clonotype has a single count. The chain links TRBV7-2 to TRBJ2-2, with 7 bases matching TRBD1. Germline V gene lookup returns CDR1 SGHTA and CDR2 FQGNSA. Germline trimming cut 3 bases from V and 4 bases from J; bases unmatched to any gene: 8. The CDR3 sequence is 16 residues long. This chain's CDR3 is CASSLNRQGPTGELFF. The CDR3 DNA sequence: TGTGCCAGCAGCTTGAACCGACAGGGACCCACCGGGGAGCTGTTTTTT.

This clonotype has ten or more counts. The V call is TRBV20-1, the J call TRBJ2-3; TRBD2 aligns across 7 bases. Per the germline V gene, CDR1 is DFQATT and CDR2 is SNEGSKA (reference sequence). This CDR3 spans 14 amino acids. Losses at the gene ends were 1 base for V and 5 bases for J; bases not matched to a gene: 6. In DNA form, the CDR3 reads TGCAGTGCTAGAGCCAGCGGGGCTTTAGATACGCAGTATTTT. Translating it yields CSARASGALDTQYF.

This clonotype occurred a few times. With a much larger clone just one base away, this may be a read error. The V gene is TRBV6-2 or TRBV6-3, the J gene TRBJ2-5; 8 bases map to TRBD1. CDR1 is MNHEY, CDR2 SVGEGT, per germline. V lost 2 bases and J lost 4; bases outside the gene matches: 15. The CDR3 consists of 18 residues. The CDR3 DNA reads as TGTGCCAGCAGTTACGGAGGACAGGGAGAGGCCTACCTAGAGACCCAGTACTTC. Amino acids: CASSYGGQGEAYLETQYF.

Concerning this clonotype: One end of the junction varies from germline; a read error may be responsible. The CDR3 loop reads CASSLKGIGGNTEASF. CDR3 DNA sequence: TGTGCCAGCAGCTTAAAGGGAATAGGGGGGAACACTGAAGCTTCCTTT. V gene TRBV7-2 combines with J gene TRBJ1-1; D possibly corresponds to TRBD1 (6 bases). CDR1 SGHTA and CDR2 FQGNSA come from the germline V gene. The CDR3 loop spans 16 amino acids.

About this clonotype: One end of the junction varies from germline; a read error may be responsible. The V and J genes are TRBV7-9 and TRBJ2-1; 7 nucleotides line up with TRBD2. This CDR3 is 11 amino acids long. Germline CDR1 and CDR2: SEHNR and FQNEAQ (reference sequence). The CDR3 DNA sequence: TGTGCCAGCAGATTAGCGGGTGAGCAGTTCTTC. Amino acids: CASRLAGEQFF.

As to this clonotype: A much bigger clone sits one base away, suggesting this may be a read error. This rearrangement joins TRBV12-3 or TRBV12-4 to TRBJ1-2; D is uncertain. V lost 2 bases and J lost 4, with 2 bases in between. The CDR3 length is 11 residues. In DNA, the CDR3 is TGTGCCAGCAGTTTACTCTATGGCTACACCTTC. It encodes CASSLLYGYTF.

As concerns this clonotype: This sequence may be a read error, since a much larger clone differs from it by one base. The rearrangement joins TRBV20-1 to TRBJ2-5, with 10 bases that match TRBD2. Germline V lookup: CDR1 DFQATT, CDR2 SNEGSKA (reference sequence). The V segment lost 1 base and the J segment 0 bases; nucleotides outside the gene matches: 8. There are 17 residues in the CDR3. CDR3 in amino acids: CSARVLAGCWYQETQYF. CDR3 DNA sequence: TGCAGTGCTAGAGTACTAGCGGGGTGCTGGTACCAAGAGACCCAGTACTTC.

As concerns this clonotype: It may be a read error: a sequence one base away is much more abundant. The chain couples TRBV10-3 to TRBJ1-5; tentatively, D is TRBD1 (5 bases). CDR3 size: 15 residues. Germline-derived CDR1 and CDR2 are ENHRY and SYGVKD. Written as DNA, the CDR3 is TGTGCCATCAGTGAACGGCAGGGATCCAATCAGCCCAAGCATTTT. Encoded protein: CAISERQGSNQPKHF.

This clonotype showed up many times. This sequence joins TRBV7-2 and TRBJ2-7; D may correspond to TRBD1 or TRBD2 (6 bases each). Trimming stripped 4 bases from V and 2 bases from J, with 12 bases between. This CDR3 is built from 14 residues. Germline assignment: CDR1 SGHTA and CDR2 FQGNSA. CDR3 sequence (DNA): TGTGCCAGCAGCTCCAACAGGGAGGCCTACGAGCAGTACTTC. Translated, it gives CASSSNREAYEQYF.

The table lists this clonotype with many counts. The chain recombines TRBV7-2 with TRBJ1-1; 10 bases are a match to TRBD1. CDR1 is SGHTA, CDR2 FQGNSA, per germline. The CDR3 totals 18 residues. After removal of 2 bases from V and 2 bases from J, the junction contained 11 bases not matched to a gene. The CDR3 loop reads CASSLRPPGQGYNTEAFF. The CDR3 DNA reads TGTGCCAGCAGCTTACGACCACCGGGACAGGGGTACAACACTGAAGCTTTCTTT. The full variable domain, its missing parts supplied by reference TRBV7-2 and TRBJ1-1, is GAGVSQSPSNKVTEKGKDVELRCDPISGHTALYWYRQSLGQGLEFLIYFQGNSAPDKSGLPSDRFSAERTGGSVSTLTIQRTQQEDSAVYLCASSLRPPGQGYNTEAFFGQGTRLTVV.

This clonotype was observed a handful of times. The V call is TRBV5-6, the J call TRBJ2-1; D unresolved. CDR1 is SGHDT, CDR2 YYEEEE, per germline. The CDR3 has 15 residues. V shed 3 bases and J shed 6 bases, with 16 bases lying between them. CDR3 sequence reads: CASSSLSSDGNEQFF. As DNA, the CDR3 is TGTGCCAGCAGCTCCCTCTCTTCAGACGGCAATGAGCAGTTCTTC.

Concerning this clonotype: A read error is possible here, since a much larger clone lies one base away. The chain employs TRBV20-1 and TRBJ1-1; TRBD1 is a possible D gene (5 bases). Germline assignment: CDR1 DFQATT and CDR2 SNEGSKA (reference sequence). CDR3 length: 14 amino acids. The CDR3 nucleotides read TGCAGTGCTAGAATAGACAGCATGAACACTGAAGCTTTATTT. Amino acids: CSARIDSMNTEALF.

This clonotype was observed at least ten times. The chain carries TRBV10-3 and TRBJ1-2; D is unclear. V lost 10 bases and J 0 bases, leaving 12 bases between the germline ends. CDR3 size: 13 residues. Germline-derived CDR1 and CDR2 are ENHRY and SYGVKD. DNA of the CDR3: TGTGCCACAGTCCTTACGGCTAACTATGGCTACACCTTC. Translation: CATVLTANYGYTF.

V and J are TRBV5-1 and TRBJ2-3; D could derive from TRBD1 or TRBD2 (5 bases each). Germline loops: CDR1 SGHRS, CDR2 YFSETQ. CDR3 length: 18 amino acids. Trimming left V 4 bases short and J 6 bases short, with 27 bases between. CDR3 DNA sequence: TGCGCCAGCAGCACACAGCGAGGGGTATCAGAGAGGGAGGATACGCAGTATTTT. Its protein product is CASSTQRGVSEREDTQYF.

The table lists this clonotype with many counts. V usage is TRBV6-6 and J usage is TRBJ2-5; 7 bases align to TRBD2. The CDR3 has 14 amino acids. After removal of 1 base from V and 3 bases from J, the junction contained 2 bases not matched to a gene. Germline CDR1 MNHNY, CDR2 SVGAGI (reference sequence). As DNA, the CDR3 is TGTGCCAGCAGTTACTTAGGGAGGGAAGAGACCCAGTACTTC. Translating it yields CASSYLGREETQYF.

This clonotype occurred a few times. The rearrangement uses TRBV3-1 and TRBJ2-7; D is uncertain. Between the trimmed V and J ends, which lost 2 bases and 2 bases, there was a span of 10 bases. The germline V gene encodes CDR1 LGHDT and CDR2 YNNKEL (reference sequence). CDR3 size: 14 residues. The CDR3 coding sequence is TGTGCCAGCAGCCAAATCGGACGGGCCTACGAGCAGTACTTC. The encoded protein is CASSQIGRAYEQYF.

This clonotype was observed many times. The chain uses TRBV28 and TRBJ1-4, with 7 bases fitting TRBD1. Per germline, CDR1 MDHEN and CDR2 SYDVKM. There are 16 residues in the CDR3. V shed 0 bases, J shed 4 bases, and the junction held 5 bases outside the gene matches. The CDR3, as DNA: TGTGCCAGCAGTTTATGGTCAGGGGGAGGTAATGAAAAACTGTTTTTT. Translating gives CASSLWSGGGNEKLFF.

The rearrangement uses TRBV7-3 and TRBJ2-3, with D unresolved. Per germline, CDR1 SGHTA and CDR2 FQGTGA. This CDR3 is 15 amino acids long. The V gene lost 3 bases and the J gene lost 0 bases, with 10 bases spanning the gap. The CDR3: CASSFSGTSTDTQYF. CDR3 in DNA: TGTGCCAGCAGCTTCTCAGGAACTAGCACAGATACGCAGTATTTT.

This clonotype has more than one count but fewer than ten. CDR3 DNA: TGTGCCAGCAGCTTACGGAACGGAAACAATCAGCCCCAGCATTTT. Translation: CASSLRNGNNQPQHF. The chain has TRBV7-8 and TRBJ1-5, with D uncertain. The CDR3 is 15 amino acids. Germline-derived CDR1 and CDR2 are SGHVS and FQNEAQ. Trimming left V 2 bases short and J 3 bases short, with 11 bases between. The full variable domain, with the rest looked up from reference TRBV7-8 and TRBJ1-5, is GAGVSQSPRYKVAKRGQDVALRCDPISGHVSLFWYQQALGQGPEFLTYFQNEAQLDKSGLPSDRFFAERPEGSVSTLKIQRTQQEDSAVYLCASSLRNGNNQPQHFGDGTRLSIL.

This clonotype was counted many times. V usage is TRBV27 and J usage is TRBJ1-2; D might be TRBD1 (6 bases). The V gene lost 5 bases and the J gene lost 6 bases, with 16 bases spanning the gap. There are 14 residues in the CDR3. From germline, CDR1 is MNHEY and CDR2 SMNVEV (reference sequence). The CDR3 region is CASSPLTGWNGYTF. The CDR3 DNA reads as TGTGCCAGCAGTCCACTGACAGGATGGAATGGCTACACCTTC.

This clonotype was seen at least ten times. V gene TRBV24-1 combines with J gene TRBJ2-1; the D call may be TRBD1 or TRBD2 (5 bases each). V was pared by 0 bases and J by 4 bases, with 15 bases between. This CDR3 contains 17 residues. Germline assignment: CDR1 KGHDR and CDR2 SFDVKD. The DNA of the CDR3 is TGTGCCACCAGTGATTTGCGTTTCGGGGACCCGTACAATGAGCAGTTCTTC. Translated, it gives CATSDLRFGDPYNEQFF.